The 13 T cell receptor beta chains reported below all come from one sample, sequenced in a study of blood T cell repertoires in COVID-19. Libraries were prepared by immunoSEQ multiplex PCR; TCRdb keeps only in-frame clonotypes and omits some of them. The data contain 200,000 to 250,000 clones, around 80% of them singletons. Sequenced: peripheral blood. These receptors were collected from a young woman with COVID-19, enrolled during active disease.

V gene TRBV7-3 combines with J gene TRBJ2-3, with D possibly TRBD1 on 6 matching bases. The CDR3 is 15 amino acids. Trimming took off 2 bases at V and 5 bases at J, with 14 bases between the two ends. In germline, CDR1 is SGHTA, CDR2 FQGTGA. For the CDR3, the DNA is TGTGCCAGCAGCTTAGGGGCCCAAGGGGGAGATACGCAGTATTTT. Translated: CASSLGAQGGDTQYF.

V and J are TRBV5-6 and TRBJ2-7; D unclear. The V and J ends lost 4 bases and 5 bases respectively, with 10 bases between them. Germline values: CDR1 SGHDT, CDR2 YYEEEE. The CDR3 is 12 amino acids. The CDR3 nucleotides are TGTGCCAGCAGCGCGGTCACGCACGAGCAGTACTTC. Amino acids: CASSAVTHEQYF. Full variable domain (rest looked up from reference TRBV5-6 and TRBJ2-7): DAGVTQSPTHLIKTRGQQVTLRCSPKSGHDTVSWYQQALGQGPQFIFQYYEEEERQRGNFPDRFSGHQFPNYSSELNVNALLLGDSALYLCASSAVTHEQYFGPGTRLTVT.

The CDR3 DNA sequence: TGTGCCAGCAGCTTTAGCGGGTACTACAATGAGCAGTTCTTC. Protein sequence: CASSFSGYYNEQFF. This chain uses TRBV11-2 with TRBJ2-1, with 7 bases that match TRBD2. CDR3 length equals 14 residues. Germline trimming cut 3 bases from V and 3 bases from J; bases unmatched to any gene: 2. CDR1 SGHAT and CDR2 FQNNGV come from the germline V gene.

This clone was seen once. CDR3 nucleotide sequence: TGTGCCAGCAGTCAACCGGGACAGGGTCGAACTGAAGCTTTCTTT. Translated, it gives CASSQPGQGRTEAFF. The chain uses TRBV6-2 or TRBV6-3 and TRBJ1-1; 9 bases map to TRBD1. With 5 bases clipped from V and 5 bases from J, the junction kept 9 bases outside the gene matches. The germline gives CDR1 MNHEY, CDR2 SVGEGT. This CDR3 spans 15 amino acids.

The chain combines TRBV2 with TRBJ1-2; 7 bases are a match to TRBD1. The junction had 6 bases not matched to a gene; V was cut back by 3 bases and J by 8 bases. This CDR3 is built from 13 residues. From germline, CDR1 is SNHLY and CDR2 FYNNEI. The CDR3 protein is CASSDDRVGGYTF. In nucleotides, the CDR3 is TGTGCCAGCAGTGACGACAGGGTGGGAGGCTACACCTTC. The full variable domain, in which reference TRBV2 and TRBJ1-2 provide the parts outside the CDR3, is EPEVTQTPSHQVTQMGQEVILRCVPISNHLYFYWYRQILGQKVEFLVSFYNNEISEKSEIFDDQFSVERPDGSNFTLKIRSTKLEDSAMYFCASSDDRVGGYTFGSGTRLTVV.

V usage is TRBV23-1 and J usage is TRBJ1-5, with D possibly being TRBD1 (5 bases). TRBV23-1 is recorded as an ORF, its role being uncertain. V gave up 8 bases and J gave up 5 bases, with 16 bases separating them. The CDR3 spans 14 residues. In DNA, the CDR3 is TGCGCCAGCGAGGCGCAGGGAGGCCATCAGCCCCAGCATTTT. This gives the protein CASEAQGGHQPQHF.

This rearrangement joins TRBV3-1 (or the pseudogene TRBV3-2) to TRBJ2-1; D perhaps matches TRBD1 (6 bases). CDR1 and CDR2 from the germline V gene are LGHDT and YNNKEL (reference sequence). V shed 1 base and J shed 7 bases, with 11 bases lying between them. The length of the CDR3 is 14 residues. In nucleotides, the CDR3 is TGTGCCAGCAGCCAAGCAAGGGGGTTAAATGAGCAGTTCTTC. The encoded protein is CASSQARGLNEQFF.

This clone has only one observation. The chain carries TRBV5-1 and TRBJ1-5; D remains ambiguous. The CDR3 has 13 residues. CDR1 and CDR2 (germline): SGHRS, YFSETQ. Deletions cut 4 bases from V and 4 bases from J, with 9 bases between. The CDR3 here is CASSREGNQPQHF. CDR3 nucleotides: TGCGCCAGCAGCCGAGAGGGAAATCAGCCCCAGCATTTT.

This clone was seen only once. The chain couples TRBV9 to TRBJ1-4, with D tentatively TRBD1 (5 bases). This CDR3 has 15 amino acids. V lost 0 bases to trimming and J lost 4 bases, with 10 bases between them. Germline CDR1 reads SGDLS; CDR2 reads YYNGEE. The CDR3 bases are TGTGCCAGCAGCGTAGGAGGAGGGGATAATGAAAAACTGTTTTTT. This sequence encodes CASSVGGGDNEKLFF. The full variable domain, in which reference TRBV9 and TRBJ1-4 provide the parts outside the CDR3, is DSGVTQTPKHLITATGQRVTLRCSPRSGDLSVYWYQQSLDQGLQFLIQYYNGEERAKGNILERFSAQQFPDLHSELNLSSLELGDSALYFCASSVGGGDNEKLFFGSGTQLSVL.

This clone was observed once. The chain combines TRBV5-1 with TRBJ2-1; the match to TRBD2 covers 11 bases. Germline CDR1 SGHRS, CDR2 YFSETQ. V lost 0 bases and J lost 6; bases outside the gene matches: 5. This CDR3 comprises 16 residues. CDR3 sequence reads: CASSLARLAGGNEQFF. In DNA, the CDR3 is TGCGCCAGCAGCTTGGCCAGGCTAGCGGGAGGCAATGAGCAGTTCTTC.

The chain carries TRBV5-1 and TRBJ2-5; D gene ambiguous. Germline V gives CDR1 SGHRS, CDR2 YFSETQ. Trimming cost V 1 base and J 2 bases, with 9 bases left between them. The CDR3 has 14 amino acids. CDR3 amino acids: CASSLRSRQETQYF. In nucleotides, the CDR3 is TGCGCCAGCAGCTTGAGGAGTCGACAAGAGACCCAGTACTTC.

This clone was counted between two and nine times. The chain links TRBV5-1 to TRBJ2-7; no clear D gene. Germline-derived CDR1 and CDR2 are SGHRS and YFSETQ. This CDR3 spans 16 amino acids. Trimming took 0 bases from V and 1 from J, leaving 14 bases between them. The chain's CDR3 is CASSLDPSGISYEQYF. DNA of the CDR3: TGCGCCAGCAGCTTGGATCCGTCAGGCATTTCCTACGAGCAGTACTTC. Combining the CDR3 with reference TRBV5-1 and TRBJ2-7 gives the whole variable domain KAGVTQTPRYLIKTRGQQVTLSCSPISGHRSVSWYQQTPGQGLQFLFEYFSETQRNKGNFPGRFSGRQFSNSRSEMNVSTLELGDSALYLCASSLDPSGISYEQYFGPGTRLTVT.

The sample holds a few counts of this clone. The CDR3 sequence is CASSPGQEYYGYTF. DNA of the CDR3: TGTGCCAGCAGCCCCGGACAGGAGTACTATGGCTACACCTTC. The V and J genes are TRBV5-4 and TRBJ1-2; TRBD1 aligns across 7 bases. Germline lookup yields CDR1 SGHNT and CDR2 YYREEE (reference sequence). The J segment lost 3 bases and the V segment lost 4 bases, leaving 6 bases of the junction unmatched. CDR3 length: 14 amino acids.